This TCR beta chain comes out of a study of siplizumab effects on memory and regulatory T cells. Study-wide points: Siplizumab significantly brought down the alloreactive sequences that trace back to unstimulated CD4+ memory cells. Naive T cells apparently outstripped memory cells in diversity and seemed major alloresponse contributors.

Remarks on this clone: The antigen is undetermined.

TCRdb's table, derived via immunoSEQ multiplex PCR, lists solely in-frame clones and lacks some. Of some 99,000 clones in the sample, 90% to 95% were seen once. The sample taken for sequencing was Tregs sorted from blood. The receptor was isolated from a human donor in good health.

The chain's CDR3 is CASSIPDRLSTDTQYF. CDR3 nucleotides: TGTGCCAGTAGTATCCCGGACAGGCTGAGCACAGATACGCAGTATTTT. The chain couples TRBV19 to TRBJ2-3, with TRBD1 identical over 7 bases. This CDR3 has 16 residues. CDR1 and CDR2 from the germline V gene are LNHDA and SQIVND (reference sequence). Unmatched junction bases numbered 6, after V lost 3 bases and J lost 0 bases.